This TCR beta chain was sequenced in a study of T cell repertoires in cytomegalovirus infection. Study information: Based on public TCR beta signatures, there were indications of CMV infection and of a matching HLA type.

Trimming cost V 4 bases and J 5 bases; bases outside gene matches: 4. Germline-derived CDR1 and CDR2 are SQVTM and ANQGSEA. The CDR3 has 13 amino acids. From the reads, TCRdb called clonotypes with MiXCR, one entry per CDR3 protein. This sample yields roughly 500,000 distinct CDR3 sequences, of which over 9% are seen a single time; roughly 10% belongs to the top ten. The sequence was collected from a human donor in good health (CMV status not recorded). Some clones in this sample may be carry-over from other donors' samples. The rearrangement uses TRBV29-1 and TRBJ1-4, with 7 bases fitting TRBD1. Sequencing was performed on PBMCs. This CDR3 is CSVGETGNEKLFF. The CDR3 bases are TGCAGCGTTGGGGAGACAGGGAATGAAAAACTGTTTTTT.